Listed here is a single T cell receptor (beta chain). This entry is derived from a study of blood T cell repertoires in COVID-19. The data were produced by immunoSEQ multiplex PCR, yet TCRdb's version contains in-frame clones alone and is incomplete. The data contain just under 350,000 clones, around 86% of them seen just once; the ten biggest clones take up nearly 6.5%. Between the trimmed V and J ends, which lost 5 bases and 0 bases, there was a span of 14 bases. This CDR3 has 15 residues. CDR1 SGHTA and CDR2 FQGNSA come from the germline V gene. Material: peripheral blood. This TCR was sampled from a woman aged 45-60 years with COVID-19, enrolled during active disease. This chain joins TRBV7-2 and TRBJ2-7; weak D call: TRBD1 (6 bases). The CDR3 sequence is CASSLRQESSYEQYF. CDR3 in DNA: TGTGCCAGCAGCCTACGACAGGAGAGCTCCTACGAGCAGTACTTC.